The 9 T cell receptor beta chains below all came from one sample that was sequenced in a study of beta chain features in type 1 diabetes. The study reverse transcribed the entire isolated RNA, so it sequenced expressed TCRB transcripts. Repertoires were generated with immunoSEQ multiplex PCR, while TCRdb's copy carries only in-frame clones and drops some. Counted here are roughly 450,000 clones, about an eighth occurring once; the ten biggest clones make up approximately 0.05%. Material: naive CD4+ T cells from blood. The receptors come from a young woman in good health.

This clone was detected a few times. J is TRBJ1-1 and V is TRBV7-2; TRBD1 aligns across 7 bases. The germline gives CDR1 SGHTA, CDR2 FQGNSA. The CDR3 sequence is 17 residues long. V gave up 4 bases and J gave up 5 bases; unmatched junction bases: 16. This CDR3 is CASSYYRGTGPLTEAFF. Written as DNA, the CDR3 is TGTGCCAGCAGCTACTACAGGGGAACTGGCCCTTTGACTGAAGCTTTCTTT.

This clone has a handful of counts. This sequence joins TRBV12-5 and TRBJ2-2; D unclear. V dropped 4 bases and J dropped 4 bases, with 10 bases sitting between them. The germline V gene has CDR1 LGHNT and CDR2 FRNRAP. The CDR3 length is 14 residues. The CDR3 protein is CASGSSPATGELFF. The CDR3 DNA reads as TGTGCTAGTGGTTCCTCCCCGGCCACCGGGGAGCTGTTTTTT.

This chain connects TRBV7-9 to TRBJ2-3; 10 bases map to TRBD2. The V and J ends lost 0 bases and 2 bases, in that order; junction bases with no gene match: 8. Germline V gene lookup returns CDR1 SEHNR and CDR2 FQNEAQ (reference sequence). The CDR3 loop spans 18 amino acids. For the CDR3, the DNA is TGTGCCAGCAGCTTAGCACGGGTGGGACTAGCGTCCACAGATACGCAGTATTTT. Translation: CASSLARVGLASTDTQYF. The whole variable domain, filled in from reference TRBV7-9 and TRBJ2-3, reads DTGVSQNPRHKITKRGQNVTFRCDPISEHNRLYWYRQTLGQGPEFLTYFQNEAQLEKSRLLSDRFSAERPKGSFSTLEIQRTEQGDSAMYLCASSLARVGLASTDTQYFGPGTRLTVL.

This chain connects TRBV4-3 to TRBJ1-1, with TRBD1 matching 7 bases. This CDR3 contains 15 residues. V lost 4 bases to trimming and J lost 0 bases; unmatched junction nucleotides: 5. Germline CDR1 reads LGHNA; CDR2 reads YSLEER. Written as DNA, the CDR3 is TGCGCCAGCAGCCCAGTACAGGGGATGAACACTGAAGCTTTCTTT. This sequence encodes CASSPVQGMNTEAFF.

The DNA of the CDR3 is TGTGCCAGCAGCGTAGCAGACCCCTATAATTCACCCCTCCACTTT. The encoded protein is CASSVADPYNSPLHF. The chain has TRBV9 and TRBJ1-6; no reliable D call. The CDR3 runs to 15 residues. Germline-derived CDR1 and CDR2 are SGDLS and YYNGEE. Trimming removed 0 bases at V and 2 bases at J, with 6 bases between. Drawing the rest from reference TRBV9 and TRBJ1-6, the complete variable domain is DSGVTQTPKHLITATGQRVTLRCSPRSGDLSVYWYQQSLDQGLQFLIQYYNGEERAKGNILERFSAQQFPDLHSELNLSSLELGDSALYFCASSVADPYNSPLHFGNGTRLTVT.

This clone occurred a few times. The chain is built from TRBV2 and TRBJ2-5, with 8 bases aligning to TRBD1. Germline values: CDR1 SNHLY, CDR2 FYNNEI. The CDR3 is 16 residues long. Trimming removed 5 bases from V and 1 base from J; junction bases left unmatched: 9. As DNA, the CDR3 is TGTGCCAGCAGTTCACGGACAGGGATCTTCCAAGAGACCCAGTACTTC. This gives the protein CASSSRTGIFQETQYF.

This sequence joins TRBV25-1 and TRBJ2-7; 7 bases match TRBD1. Losses at the gene ends were 6 bases for V and 5 bases for J; bases not matched to a gene: 10. CDR1 is MGHDK and CDR2 is SYGVNS in the germline V gene. The CDR3 runs to 14 residues. CDR3 amino acids: CASSETGIRNEQYF. The CDR3, as DNA: TGTGCCAGCAGCGAGACAGGGATACGGAACGAGCAGTACTTC.

The CDR3 protein is CASSFSGAQETQYF. The CDR3, as DNA: TGTGCCAGCAGCTTTTCCGGGGCCCAAGAGACCCAGTACTTC. The chain combines TRBV7-2 with TRBJ2-5; D tentatively reads TRBD1 or TRBD2 (5 bases each). The germline V gene has CDR1 SGHTA and CDR2 FQGNSA. This CDR3 is built from 14 residues. The V gene lost 3 bases and the J gene lost 1 base, with 9 bases spanning the gap.

This clone turned up a few times. The chain has TRBV6-6 and TRBJ1-2; D is undetermined. Per germline, CDR1 MNHNY and CDR2 SVGAGI (reference sequence). V gave up 6 bases and J gave up 7 bases, with 6 bases separating them. The CDR3 extends over 10 amino acids. The CDR3 region is CASRAFGYTF. The CDR3 DNA follows: TGTGCCAGCAGGGCGTTTGGCTACACCTTC.